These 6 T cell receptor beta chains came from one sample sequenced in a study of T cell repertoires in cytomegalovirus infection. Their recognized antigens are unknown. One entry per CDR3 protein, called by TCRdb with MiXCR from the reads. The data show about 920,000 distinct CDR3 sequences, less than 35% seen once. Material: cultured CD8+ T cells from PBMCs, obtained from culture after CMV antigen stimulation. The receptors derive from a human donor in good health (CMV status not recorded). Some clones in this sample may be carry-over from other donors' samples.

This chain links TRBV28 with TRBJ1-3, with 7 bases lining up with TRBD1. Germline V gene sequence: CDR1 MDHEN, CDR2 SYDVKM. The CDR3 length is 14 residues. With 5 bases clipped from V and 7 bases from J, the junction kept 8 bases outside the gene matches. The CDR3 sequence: CASSDRVGSNTIYF. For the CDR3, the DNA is TGTGCCAGCAGTGACAGGGTCGGGAGTAACACCATATATTTT.

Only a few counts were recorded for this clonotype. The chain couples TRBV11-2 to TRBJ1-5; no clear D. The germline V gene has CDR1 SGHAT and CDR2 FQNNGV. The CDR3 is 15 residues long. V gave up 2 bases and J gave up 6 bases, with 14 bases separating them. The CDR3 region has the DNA TGTGCCAGCAGCTTAAGTCTTGGAGGGAGTCAGCCCCAGCATTTT. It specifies CASSLSLGGSQPQHF.

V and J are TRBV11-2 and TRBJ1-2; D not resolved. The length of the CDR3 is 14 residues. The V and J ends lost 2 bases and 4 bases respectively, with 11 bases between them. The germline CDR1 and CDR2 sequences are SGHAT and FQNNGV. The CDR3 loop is CASSLSTAGYGYTF. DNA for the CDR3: TGTGCCAGCAGCTTATCCACGGCAGGCTATGGCTACACCTTC. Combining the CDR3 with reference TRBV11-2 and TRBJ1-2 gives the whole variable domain EAGVAQSPRYKIIEKRQSVAFWCNPISGHATLYWYQQILGQGPKLLIQFQNNGVVDDSQLPKDRFSAERLKGVDSTLKIQPAKLEDSAVYLCASSLSTAGYGYTFGSGTRLTVV.

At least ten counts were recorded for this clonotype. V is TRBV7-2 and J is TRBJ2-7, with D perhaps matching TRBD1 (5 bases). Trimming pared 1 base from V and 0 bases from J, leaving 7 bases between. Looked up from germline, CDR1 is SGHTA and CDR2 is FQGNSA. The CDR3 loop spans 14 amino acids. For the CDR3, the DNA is TGTGCCAGCAGCTTAGGGGGCTACTCCTACGAGCAGTACGTC. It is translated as CASSLGGYSYEQYV.

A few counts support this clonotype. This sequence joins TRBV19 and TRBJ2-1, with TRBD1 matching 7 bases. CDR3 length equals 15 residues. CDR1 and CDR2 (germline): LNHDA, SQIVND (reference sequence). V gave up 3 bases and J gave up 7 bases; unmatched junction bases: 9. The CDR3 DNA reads TGTGCCAGTAGTATCATCCGGGACAGATTGAATGAGCAGTTCTTC. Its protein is CASSIIRDRLNEQFF.

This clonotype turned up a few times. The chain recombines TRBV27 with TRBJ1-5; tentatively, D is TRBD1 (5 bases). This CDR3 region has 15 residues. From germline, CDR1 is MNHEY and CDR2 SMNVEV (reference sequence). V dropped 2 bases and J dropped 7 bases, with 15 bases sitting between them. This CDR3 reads CASSLRGRPGQPQHF. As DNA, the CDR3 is TGTGCCAGCAGTTTACGGGGCCGCCCCGGGCAGCCCCAGCATTTT.